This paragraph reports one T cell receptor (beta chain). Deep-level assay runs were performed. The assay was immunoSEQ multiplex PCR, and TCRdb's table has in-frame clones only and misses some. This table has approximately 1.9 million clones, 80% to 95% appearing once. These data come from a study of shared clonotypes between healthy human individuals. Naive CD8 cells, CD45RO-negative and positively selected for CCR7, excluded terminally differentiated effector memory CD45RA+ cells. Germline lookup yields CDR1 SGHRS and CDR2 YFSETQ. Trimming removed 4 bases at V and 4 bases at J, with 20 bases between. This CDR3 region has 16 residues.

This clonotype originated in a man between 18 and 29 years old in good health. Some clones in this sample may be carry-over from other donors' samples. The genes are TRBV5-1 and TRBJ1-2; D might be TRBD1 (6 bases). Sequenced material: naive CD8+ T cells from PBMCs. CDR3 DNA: TGCGCCAGCAGCCTCGCGACGGGAGCCAGGGGCTATGGCTACACCTTC. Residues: CASSLATGARGYGYTF.